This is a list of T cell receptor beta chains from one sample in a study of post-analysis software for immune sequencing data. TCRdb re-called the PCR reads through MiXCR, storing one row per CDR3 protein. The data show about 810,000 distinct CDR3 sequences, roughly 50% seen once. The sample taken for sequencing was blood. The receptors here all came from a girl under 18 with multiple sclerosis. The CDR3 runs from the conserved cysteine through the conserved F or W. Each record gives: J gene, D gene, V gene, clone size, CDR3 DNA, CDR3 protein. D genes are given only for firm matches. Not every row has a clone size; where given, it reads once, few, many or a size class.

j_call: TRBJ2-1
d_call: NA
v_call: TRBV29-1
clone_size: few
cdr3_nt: TGCAGCGTTGAAAGGTTCGGGACCTACAATGAGCAGTTCTTC
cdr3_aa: CSVERFGTYNEQFF

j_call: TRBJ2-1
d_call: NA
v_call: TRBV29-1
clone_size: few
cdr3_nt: TGCAGCGTTGAACTCCCCGAGGGCTACAATGAGCAGTTCTTC
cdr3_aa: CSVELPEGYNEQFF

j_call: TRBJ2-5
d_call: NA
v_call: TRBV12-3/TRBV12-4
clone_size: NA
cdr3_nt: TGTGCCAGCAGTACCGGGGACAAGGGGAAGGAGACCCAGTACTTC
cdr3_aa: CASSTGDKGKETQYF

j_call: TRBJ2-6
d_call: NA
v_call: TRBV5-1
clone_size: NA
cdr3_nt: TGCGCCAGCAGCCTCCGGGACGGATCCTCTGGGGCCAACGTCCTGACTTTC
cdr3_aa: CASSLRDGSSGANVLTF

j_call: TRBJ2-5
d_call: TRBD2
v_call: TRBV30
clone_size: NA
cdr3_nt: TGTGCCTGGAGTGTGCATAGCGGGGCGGGGGAGACCCAGTACTTC
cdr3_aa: CAWSVHSGAGETQYF

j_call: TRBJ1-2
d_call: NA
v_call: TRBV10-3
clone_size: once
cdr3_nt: TGTGCCATCAGTGAGCGACAGTTTGGGGTCTATGGCTACACCTTC
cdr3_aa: CAISERQFGVYGYTF

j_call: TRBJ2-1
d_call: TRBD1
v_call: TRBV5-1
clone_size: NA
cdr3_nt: TGCGCCAGCAGCCCCTCAGGGGGTATCAACAATGAGCAGTTCTTC
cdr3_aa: CASSPSGGINNEQFF

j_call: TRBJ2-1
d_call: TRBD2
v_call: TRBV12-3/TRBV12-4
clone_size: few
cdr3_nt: TGTGCCAGCAGTCCCATGGCGGGACTAGCCTACAATGAGCAGTTCTTC
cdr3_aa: CASSPMAGLAYNEQFF

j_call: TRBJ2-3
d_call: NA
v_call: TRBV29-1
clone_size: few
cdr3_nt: TGCAGCGTTTCCAGTCAGGGGATGGCAGATACGCAGTATTTT
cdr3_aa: CSVSSQGMADTQYF

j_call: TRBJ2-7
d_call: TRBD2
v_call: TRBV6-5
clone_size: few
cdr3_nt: TGTGCCAGCAGCCGCGGGAGTCCCTACGAGCAGTACTTC
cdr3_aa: CASSRGSPYEQYF

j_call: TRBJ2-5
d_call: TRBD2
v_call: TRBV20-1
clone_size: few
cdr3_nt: TGCAGTGCATTCCTTCCGGGACTAGCGGGAGTGCGAGAGACCCAGTACTTC
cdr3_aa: CSAFLPGLAGVRETQYF

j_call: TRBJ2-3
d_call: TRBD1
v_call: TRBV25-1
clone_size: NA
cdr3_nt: TGTGCCAGCAGTGAAAAGGACAGGGCACTCACAGATACGCAGTATTTT
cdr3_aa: CASSEKDRALTDTQYF

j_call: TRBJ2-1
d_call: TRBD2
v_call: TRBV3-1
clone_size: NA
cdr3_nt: TGTGCCAGCAGCCAAGAGTTAGCGGGGAGGAATGAGCAGTTCTTC
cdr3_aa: CASSQELAGRNEQFF

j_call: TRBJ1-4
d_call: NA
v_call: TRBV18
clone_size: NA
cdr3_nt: TGTGCCAGCTCGATGTCGGGGGCAACTACTAATGAAAAACTGTTTTTT
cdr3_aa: CASSMSGATTNEKLFF

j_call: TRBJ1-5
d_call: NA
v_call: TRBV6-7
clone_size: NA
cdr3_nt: TGTGCCAGCAGTTACTCGACAGAGAAGAATAGCAATCAGCCCCAGCATTTT
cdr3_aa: CASSYSTEKNSNQPQHF

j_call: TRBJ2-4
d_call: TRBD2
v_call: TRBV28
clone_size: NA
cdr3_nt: TGTGCCAGCAGTTTGGACAGCGGGAGTCATTCGGCCAAAAACATTCAGTACTTC
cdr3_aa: CASSLDSGSHSAKNIQYF

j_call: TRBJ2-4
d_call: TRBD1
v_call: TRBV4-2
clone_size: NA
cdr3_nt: TGTGCCAGCAGCCAAGAGGGACAGGAAAAAAACATTCAGTACTTC
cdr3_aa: CASSQEGQEKNIQYF

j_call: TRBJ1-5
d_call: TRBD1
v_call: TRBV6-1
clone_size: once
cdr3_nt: TGTGCCACCGGTCATATGCCGGGACAGGGGAAAATCGGGAGCAATCAGCCCCAGCATTTT
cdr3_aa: CATGHMPGQGKIGSNQPQHF

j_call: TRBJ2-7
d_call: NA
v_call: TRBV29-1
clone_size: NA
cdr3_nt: TGCAGCGTTGAGGGGGGATCGGGGTACGAGCAGTACTTC
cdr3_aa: CSVEGGSGYEQYF

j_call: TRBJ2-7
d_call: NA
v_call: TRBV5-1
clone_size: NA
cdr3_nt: TGCGCCAGCAGCTTGGTAGCGGAAGCTTCCTACGAGCAGTACTTC
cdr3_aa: CASSLVAEASYEQYF

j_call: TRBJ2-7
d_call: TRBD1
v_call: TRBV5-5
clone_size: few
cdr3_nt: TGTGCCAGCAGCCATGACAGGGGAACTTACGAGCAGTACTTC
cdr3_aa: CASSHDRGTYEQYF

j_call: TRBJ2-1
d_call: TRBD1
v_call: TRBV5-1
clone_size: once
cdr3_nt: TGCGCCAGCAGCTGGGACAGGGGGCCAAGAAATGAGCAGTTCTTC
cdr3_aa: CASSWDRGPRNEQFF

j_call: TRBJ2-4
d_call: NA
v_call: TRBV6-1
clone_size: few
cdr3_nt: TGTGCCAGCAGTGAACGGCCCGAGAGCCACATTCAGTACTTC
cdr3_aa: CASSERPESHIQYF

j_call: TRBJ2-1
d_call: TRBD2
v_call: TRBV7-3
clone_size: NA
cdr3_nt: TGTGCCAGCAGCTTGTGTCTAGCGGGAAATAATGAGCAGTTCTTC
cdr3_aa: CASSLCLAGNNEQFF

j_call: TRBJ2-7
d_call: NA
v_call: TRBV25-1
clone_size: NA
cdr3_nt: TGTGCCAGCAGTGAAATAGGACCGGGTTCGGGATACGAGCAGTACTTC
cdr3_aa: CASSEIGPGSGYEQYF

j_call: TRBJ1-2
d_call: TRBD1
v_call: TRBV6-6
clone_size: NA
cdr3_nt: TGTGCCAGCAGTTACTCGTCTCCGACAGGGAACTATGGCTACACCTTC
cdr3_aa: CASSYSSPTGNYGYTF

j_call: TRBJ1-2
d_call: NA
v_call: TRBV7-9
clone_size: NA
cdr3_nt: TGTGCCAGCAGCTTGAGGGACCTCGGGCATGGCTACACCTTC
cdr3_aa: CASSLRDLGHGYTF

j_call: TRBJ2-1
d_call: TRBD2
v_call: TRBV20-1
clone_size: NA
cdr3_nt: TGCAGTGCTTTGCCCGCGGGAGAGTCTTACAATGAGCAGTTCTTC
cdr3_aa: CSALPAGESYNEQFF

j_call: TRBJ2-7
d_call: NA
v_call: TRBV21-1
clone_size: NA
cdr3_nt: TGTGCCAGCAGCAAAGATAGCTACGAGCAGTACTTC
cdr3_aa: CASSKDSYEQYF

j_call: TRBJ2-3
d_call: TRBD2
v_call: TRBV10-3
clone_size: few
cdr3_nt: TGTGCCATCAGTGAGTCGACTAGCGTTATGGATACGCAGTATTTT
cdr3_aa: CAISESTSVMDTQYF

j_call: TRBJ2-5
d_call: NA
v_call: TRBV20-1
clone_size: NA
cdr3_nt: TGCAGTGCCTGCCCAACCGGGCCGAGTGCCCAGTACTTC
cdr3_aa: CSACPTGPSAQYF

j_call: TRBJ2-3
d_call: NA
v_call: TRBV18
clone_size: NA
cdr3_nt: TGTGCCAGCTCACCAGGCGGGGAAGATACGCAGTATTTT
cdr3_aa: CASSPGGEDTQYF

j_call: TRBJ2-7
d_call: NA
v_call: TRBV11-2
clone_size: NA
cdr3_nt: TGTGCCAGCAGCCCTTGGGGGGCCTTATCCTTATTGTCCTACGAGCAGTACTTC
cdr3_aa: CASSPWGALSLLSYEQYF

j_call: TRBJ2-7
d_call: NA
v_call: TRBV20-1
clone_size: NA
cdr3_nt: TGCAGTGCTCGCCCCCCCGGGACACGCTCCTACGAGCAGTACTTC
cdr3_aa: CSARPPGTRSYEQYF

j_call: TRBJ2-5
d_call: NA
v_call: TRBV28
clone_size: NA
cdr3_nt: TGTGCCAGCAGCCGGAGCGGTGGGGAGACCCAGTACTTC
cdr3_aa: CASSRSGGETQYF

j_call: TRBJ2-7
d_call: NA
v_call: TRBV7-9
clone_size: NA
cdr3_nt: TGTGCCAGCAGCACGACGGGCAGGGGCGGTTACGAGCAGTACTTC
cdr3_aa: CASSTTGRGGYEQYF

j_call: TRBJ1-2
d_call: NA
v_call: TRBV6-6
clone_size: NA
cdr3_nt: TGTGCCAGCAGTTACTATGGCGGGGGGTATGGCTACACCTTC
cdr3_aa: CASSYYGGGYGYTF

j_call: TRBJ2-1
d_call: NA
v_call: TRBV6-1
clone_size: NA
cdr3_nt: TGTGCCAGCAGTGAAAGGGCCAGGGTCAACTCCTACAATGAGCAGTTCTTC
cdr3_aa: CASSERARVNSYNEQFF

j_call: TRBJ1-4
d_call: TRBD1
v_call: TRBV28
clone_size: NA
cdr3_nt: TGTGCCAGCAGTGGCCGGGACAGTAGTTTAAATGAAAAACTGTTTTTT
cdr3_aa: CASSGRDSSLNEKLFF

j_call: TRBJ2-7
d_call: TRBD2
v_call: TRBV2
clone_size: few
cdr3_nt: TGTGCCAGCAGCCCTGCTAGCGGGGGGCCCTACGAGCAGTACTTC
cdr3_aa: CASSPASGGPYEQYF

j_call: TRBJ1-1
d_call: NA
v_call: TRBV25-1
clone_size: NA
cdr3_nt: TGTGCCAGCATGGCAGGGATGATGAACACTGAAGCTTTCTTT
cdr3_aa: CASMAGMMNTEAFF

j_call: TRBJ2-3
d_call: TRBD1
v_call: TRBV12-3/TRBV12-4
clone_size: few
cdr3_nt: TGTGCCAGCAGTCCAGGGCCAGGGGGCCAGTCGGATACGCAGTATTTT
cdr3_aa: CASSPGPGGQSDTQYF

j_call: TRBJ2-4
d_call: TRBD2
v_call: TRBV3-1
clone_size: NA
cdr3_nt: TGTGCCAGCAGCCCACCACAACGGGGGGTCACCAAAAACATTCAGTACTTC
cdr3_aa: CASSPPQRGVTKNIQYF

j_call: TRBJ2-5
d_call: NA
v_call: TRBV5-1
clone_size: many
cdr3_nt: TGTGCCAGCAGTCCGAACCAAGAGACCCAGTACTTC
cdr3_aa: CASSPNQETQYF

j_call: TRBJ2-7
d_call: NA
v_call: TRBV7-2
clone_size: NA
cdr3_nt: TGTGCCAGCAGCAATAGCGGCGACTTCCCGCCAATTTACGAGCAGTACTTC
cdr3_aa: CASSNSGDFPPIYEQYF

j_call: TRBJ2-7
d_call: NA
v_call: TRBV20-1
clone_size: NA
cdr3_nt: TGCAGTGCTTTCCTTTCTTACGAGCAGTACTTC
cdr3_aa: CSAFLSYEQYF

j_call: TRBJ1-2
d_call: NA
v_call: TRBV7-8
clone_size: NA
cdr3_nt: TGTGCCAGCAGCTCAGATCGGACCCCATTATCCCGCCGGGGCTACACCTTC
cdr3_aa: CASSSDRTPLSRRGYTF

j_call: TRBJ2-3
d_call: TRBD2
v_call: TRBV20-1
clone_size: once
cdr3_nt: TGCAGTGCTAGAGGAGGTAGCGGGGCGAGGGGCACAGATACGCAGTATTTT
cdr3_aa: CSARGGSGARGTDTQYF

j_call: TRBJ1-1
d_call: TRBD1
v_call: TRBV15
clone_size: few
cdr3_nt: TGTGCCACCAGCGAGCCGAGACAGGGGGGAGCTTTCTTT
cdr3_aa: CATSEPRQGGAFF

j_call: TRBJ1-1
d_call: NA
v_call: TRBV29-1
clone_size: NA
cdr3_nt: TGCAGCGCTCTTCGGGGAACTGAAGCTTTCTTT
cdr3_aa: CSALRGTEAFF

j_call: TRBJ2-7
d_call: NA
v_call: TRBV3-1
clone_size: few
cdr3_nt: TGTGCCAGCAGCCTCAATGCTTCCCCTTCCTACGAGCAGTACTTC
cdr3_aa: CASSLNASPSYEQYF

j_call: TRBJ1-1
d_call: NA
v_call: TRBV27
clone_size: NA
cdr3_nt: TGTGCCAGCAGGTCGGGGTATAGTAGTGAAGCTTTCTTT
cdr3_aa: CASRSGYSSEAFF

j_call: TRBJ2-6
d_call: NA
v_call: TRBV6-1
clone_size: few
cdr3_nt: TGTGCCAGCAGTGGACAGGGAGGAGTATCGGCTGGGGCCAACGTCCTGACTTTC
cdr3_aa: CASSGQGGVSAGANVLTF

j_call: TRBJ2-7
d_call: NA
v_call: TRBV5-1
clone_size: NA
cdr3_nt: TGCGCCAGCAGCCCGGTGACAGGAACATACGAGCAGTACTTC
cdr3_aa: CASSPVTGTYEQYF

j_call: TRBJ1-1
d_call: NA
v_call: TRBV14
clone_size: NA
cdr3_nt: TGTGCCAGCAGCTTTAGAGAGAAGTCTGAAGCTTTCTTT
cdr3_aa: CASSFREKSEAFF

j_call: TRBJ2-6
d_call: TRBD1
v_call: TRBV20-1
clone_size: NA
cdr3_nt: TGCAGTGCTACGGGACAGGGTATTTCTGGGGCCAACGTCCTGACTTTC
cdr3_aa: CSATGQGISGANVLTF

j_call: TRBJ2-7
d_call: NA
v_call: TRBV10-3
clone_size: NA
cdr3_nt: TGTGCCAAGTCGGGACACCCAGATATGGAGCAGTACTTC
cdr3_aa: CAKSGHPDMEQYF